The sequence of this TCR beta chain was determined in a study of blood T cell repertoires in COVID-19. Study at large: Spain, Italy and the United States supplied samples that represented acute and convalescent COVID-19.

Germline CDR1 DFQATT, CDR2 SNEGSKA (reference sequence). There are 15 residues in the CDR3. V shed 3 bases and J 2 bases; nucleotides not matched to a gene: 5. Original analysis: Estimation of nucleated cell counts was performed using reference gene primer amplification. Produced via immunoSEQ multiplex PCR; TCRdb's table is partial and in-frame only. The V and J calls and clone size are taken from that table; D and trimming were inferred from the DNA. The repertoire holds roughly 200,000 clones, with about 84% as singletons. Everyone who took part was about 18 to 89 years old, and they came from about two dozen US areas. Assignment of participants to cohorts was predicated upon participant-reported clinical history.

This TCR derives from a man aged 35 to 55 with acute COVID-19. The sequencing sample was made of PBMCs or T cells enriched from blood (not recorded which). The genes are TRBV20-1 and TRBJ2-3; 10 bases map to TRBD2. The CDR3 nucleotides are TGCAGTGCTAGTGTAGCGGGAGGACCCACAGATACGCAGTATTTT. Residues: CSASVAGGPTDTQYF.